One sample yielded the 22 T cell receptor beta chains listed below, sequenced in a study of OX40 agonist ivuxolimab in advanced cancers. Clones were read by immunoSEQ multiplex PCR, and TCRdb kept only the in-frame ones, dropping some. The sample holds tens of thousands of clones; roughly nine tenths are singletons and the top ten take about 33%. This specimen was CD4+ or CD8+ T cells sorted from blood, taken in a trial of the OX40 agonist ivuxolimab. These receptors came from an adult with an advanced solid tumor such as melanoma, head and neck, liver or kidney cancer.

Here the CDR3 DNA reads TGTGCTAGTGGGCCCTCCTCGGGACAGGGAAGGACTGAAGCTTTCTTT. Amino acids: CASGPSSGQGRTEAFF. V usage is TRBV12-5 and J usage is TRBJ1-1, with 9 bases aligning to TRBD1. Unmatched junction bases numbered 13, after V lost 6 bases and J lost 5 bases. CDR3 length equals 16 residues. Germline V CDR1 and CDR2: LGHNT, FRNRAP.

The V and J genes are TRBV7-8 and TRBJ1-4, with 7 nucleotides matching TRBD1. This CDR3 has 15 residues. The germline V gene has CDR1 SGHVS and CDR2 FQNEAQ. With 1 base clipped from V and 7 bases from J, the junction kept 6 bases outside the gene matches. In DNA form, the CDR3 reads TGTGCCAGCAGCTTAGGGCAGGGGGTAGTTGAAAAACTGTTTTTT. Its protein product is CASSLGQGVVEKLFF.

V gene TRBV30 combines with J gene TRBJ1-2; a weak D match, TRBD1 (5 bases). V gave up 5 bases and J gave up 7 bases, with 14 bases separating them. This CDR3 comprises 12 residues. Germline-derived CDR1 and CDR2 are GTSNPN and SVGIG (reference sequence). CDR3 nucleotides: TGTGCCTGGGAAAGCCGGGACCGTGGCTACACCTTC. Encoded protein: CAWESRDRGYTF.

The chain couples TRBV6-1 to TRBJ2-3; the D gene is possibly TRBD2 (5 bases). The germline V gene encodes CDR1 MNHNS and CDR2 SASEGT. The CDR3 is made up of 15 amino acids. V lost 10 bases and J 8 bases, leaving 25 bases between the germline ends. The CDR3 DNA is TGTGCCACCGAGGGTCGGAAATCCGCCGGCGGTACGCAGTATTTT. The encoded protein is CATEGRKSAGGTQYF.

The genes are TRBV7-2 and TRBJ2-2; the match to TRBD2 covers 11 bases. Germline CDR1 is SGHTA and CDR2 is FQGNSA. V lost 5 bases and J lost 7; bases outside the gene matches: 6. This CDR3 region has 15 residues. The CDR3 DNA reads as TGTGCCAGCAGCCTTAGCGGGGGGGCGGGCGGGGAGCTGTTTTTT. It specifies CASSLSGGAGGELFF.

The V call is TRBV28, the J call TRBJ1-3, with D uncertain. The CDR3 has 15 amino acids. Germline CDR1 is MDHEN and CDR2 is SYDVKM. V gave up 6 bases and J gave up 0 bases, with 12 bases separating them. The CDR3 loop reads CASSPAHISGNTIYF. CDR3 sequence (DNA): TGTGCCAGCAGCCCCGCCCATATCTCTGGAAACACCATATATTTT.

The gene calls are TRBV11-3 and TRBJ2-1, with 9 bases identical to TRBD2. The length of the CDR3 is 15 residues. Germline values: CDR1 SGHNT, CDR2 YENEEA. Unmatched junction bases numbered 4, after V lost 1 base and J lost 6 bases. CDR3 in DNA: TGTGCCAGCAGCTTAGGTGCGGGGGGGGCCAATGAGCAGTTCTTC. It translates to CASSLGAGGANEQFF. The whole variable domain, filled in from reference TRBV11-3 and TRBJ2-1, reads EAGVVQSPRYKIIEKKQPVAFWCNPISGHNTLYWYLQNLGQGPELLIRYENEEAVDDSQLPKDRFSAERLKGVDSTLKIQPAELGDSAVYLCASSLGAGGANEQFFGPGTRLTVL.

CDR3 residues: CSVDVRSTEAFF. The CDR3 DNA is TGCAGCGTTGACGTCAGGAGTACTGAAGCTTTCTTT. The chain links TRBV29-1 to TRBJ1-1; D is undetermined. The CDR3 loop spans 12 amino acids. CDR1 is SQVTM and CDR2 is ANQGSEA in the germline V gene. Trimming removed 3 bases at V and 5 bases at J, with 10 bases between.

The CDR3 reads CASSQEQTYEQYF. The DNA of the CDR3 is TGCGCCAGCAGCCAAGAGCAGACCTACGAGCAGTACTTC. The V and J genes are TRBV4-3 and TRBJ2-7, with D unclear. This CDR3 spans 13 amino acids. Germline assignment: CDR1 LGHNA and CDR2 YSLEER. The V end lost 0 bases, the J end lost 2 bases, and 5 bases lay between the germline ends.

This CDR3 reads CATSRDIRQGSSYEQYF. CDR3 DNA sequence: TGTGCCACCAGCAGAGATATAAGACAGGGAAGCTCCTACGAGCAGTACTTC. V usage is TRBV15 and J usage is TRBJ2-7; TRBD1 agrees at 7 bases. The trim removed 0 bases at V and 0 bases at J, leaving 8 bases unmatched. This CDR3 spans 17 amino acids. Looked up from germline, CDR1 is LNHNV and CDR2 is YYDKDF (reference sequence).

The chain carries TRBV9 and TRBJ1-6; 7 bases agree with TRBD1. The CDR3 covers 15 residues. V lost 0 bases to trimming and J lost 10 bases; unmatched junction nucleotides: 7. The V gene's germline CDR1 is SGDLS and CDR2 YYNGEE. The CDR3 reads CASSVAARGKSPLHF. The CDR3 DNA reads as TGTGCCAGCAGCGTAGCCGCCAGGGGGAAGTCACCCCTCCACTTT.

This chain joins TRBV2 and TRBJ1-5; D gene uncertain. The germline V gene encodes CDR1 SNHLY and CDR2 FYNNEI. The CDR3 is made up of 15 amino acids. Trimming left V 6 bases short and J 0 bases short, with 12 bases between. CDR3 DNA: TGTGCCAGCAGCCAATTACGGGATAGCAATCAGCCCCAGCATTTT. It specifies CASSQLRDSNQPQHF.

The chain carries TRBV12-5 and TRBJ1-1; a possible D gene is TRBD1 (5 bases). Trimming shortened V by 6 bases and J by 3 bases, and 14 bases separated the two germline ends. Germline lookup yields CDR1 LGHNT and CDR2 FRNRAP. The CDR3 is 14 residues long. As DNA, the CDR3 is TGTGCTAGTGGCGGCAGGGCGGGGGACACTGAAGCTTTCTTT. Translating it yields CASGGRAGDTEAFF.

This chain uses TRBV7-9 with TRBJ2-7, with D hard to call. This CDR3 region has 11 residues. The germline V and J ends were trimmed by 2 bases and 8 bases, with 7 bases remaining between them. Germline assignment: CDR1 SEHNR and CDR2 FQNEAQ (reference sequence). For the CDR3, the DNA is TGTGCCAGCAGCTTAAATAGACAGCAGTACTTC. This gives the protein CASSLNRQQYF.

V and J are TRBV27 and TRBJ1-1; D is ambiguous. The germline CDR1 and CDR2 sequences are MNHEY and SMNVEV (reference sequence). The V end was cut by 3 bases, the J end by 1 base, with 9 bases between. The CDR3 contains 14 residues. This CDR3 is CASSLGSENTEAFF. The DNA of the CDR3 is TGTGCCAGCAGTTTGGGCAGTGAGAACACTGAAGCTTTCTTT.

The genes are TRBV9 and TRBJ2-7; TRBD2 agrees at 7 bases. This CDR3 is built from 15 residues. V lost 4 bases, J lost 8 bases, and 15 bases stayed unmatched. Germline-derived CDR1 and CDR2 are SGDLS and YYNGEE. The CDR3 loop reads CASSKLRGRESQQYF. CDR3 nucleotide sequence: TGTGCCAGCAGCAAACTACGCGGGCGGGAGAGCCAGCAGTACTTC.

The chain joins TRBV15 to TRBJ1-1; D ambiguous. CDR1 is LNHNV and CDR2 is YYDKDF in the germline V gene (reference sequence). The CDR3 sequence is 16 residues long. The germline V and J ends were trimmed by 1 base and 4 bases, with 16 bases remaining between them. This CDR3 is CATSRGPRVTLTEAFF. The CDR3, as DNA: TGTGCCACCAGCAGAGGTCCCCGGGTTACCCTCACTGAAGCTTTCTTT.

The chain carries TRBV10-2 and TRBJ1-5; no definite D call. Germline V gene sequence: CDR1 WSHSY, CDR2 SAAADI. The V gene lost 3 bases and the J gene lost 6 bases, with 6 bases spanning the gap. CDR3 length equals 12 residues. The CDR3 is CASSDGGQPQHF. The CDR3 nucleotides read TGCGCCAGCAGTGATGGCGGTCAGCCCCAGCATTTT.

The chain couples TRBV2 to TRBJ1-2; D is possibly TRBD1 (5 bases). V shed 6 bases and J shed 2 bases, with 16 bases lying between them. The germline CDR1 and CDR2 sequences are SNHLY and FYNNEI. The CDR3 contains 15 residues. The CDR3 sequence: CASRYSAGNNYGYTF. CDR3 coding DNA: TGTGCCAGCAGGTATTCGGCAGGGAACAACTATGGCTACACCTTC.

The chain joins TRBV2 to TRBJ2-5; the match to TRBD2 covers 10 bases. Germline loops: CDR1 SNHLY, CDR2 FYNNEI. Trimming removed 1 base from V and 1 base from J; junction bases left unmatched: 15. This CDR3 comprises 20 residues. Written as DNA, the CDR3 is TGTGCCAGCAGTGAAGTAGGGCGAACTAGCGGGACGAGCGTCCAAGAGACCCAGTACTTC. As protein: CASSEVGRTSGTSVQETQYF.

The chain joins TRBV28 to TRBJ1-2, with 7 bases that match TRBD1. The CDR3 is 15 residues long. Germline V gene sequence: CDR1 MDHEN, CDR2 SYDVKM. V was clipped by 7 bases and J by 4 bases; unmatched bases: 12. This CDR3 reads CASTQTPQGTYGYTF. DNA for the CDR3: TGTGCCAGCACTCAAACCCCACAGGGGACCTATGGCTACACCTTC.

The CDR3 sequence: CASSSGQGHTGELFF. CDR3 DNA sequence: TGTGCCAGCAGCTCCGGACAGGGACACACCGGGGAGCTGTTTTTT. The V gene is TRBV11-3, the J gene TRBJ2-2; 8 bases align to TRBD1. CDR1 and CDR2 (germline): SGHNT, YENEEA. The J segment lost 3 bases and the V segment lost 4 bases, leaving 4 bases of the junction unmatched. The CDR3 covers 15 residues.